The next 5 T cell receptor beta chains were all read from a single sample in a study of T cells in Graves' hyperthyroidism and ophthalmopathy. Amplified regions were TCR beta CDR3 sequences from RNA transcripts. First-round RT-PCR with HTBI primers amplified the TCR CDR3 region. A single record per CDR3 protein comes from TCRdb applying MiXCR to the multiplex PCR reads. This table holds roughly 180,000 distinct CDR3 sequences, approximately 15% found once. The sequenced material came from blood. These receptors were taken from a woman in her forties or fifties with Graves' hyperthyroidism.

The genes are TRBV7-9 and TRBJ2-7; 9 bases align to TRBD1. After removal of 3 bases from V and 0 bases from J, the junction contained 9 bases not matched to a gene. The CDR3 consists of 17 residues. The germline V gene has CDR1 SEHNR and CDR2 FQNEAQ (reference sequence). The CDR3 DNA reads TGTGCCAGCAGCTTGAAACAGGGGGCGTCAGGCTCCTACGAGCAGTACTTC. Translating gives CASSLKQGASGSYEQYF.

This clonotype occurred many times. The CDR3 DNA reads as TGTGCCAGCAGTTTCTCGGACAGCAATCAGCCCCAGCATTTT. This translates into CASSFSDSNQPQHF. The genes are TRBV12-3 or TRBV12-4 and TRBJ1-5; D not certain. V was cut by 3 bases and J by 1 base, with 7 bases left in between. CDR3 length: 14 residues.

This clonotype was found a few times. The CDR3 here is CASSSTGRQLAFEAFF. The DNA of the CDR3 is TGTGCCAGCAGTTCCACGGGGCGACAGTTGGCTTTTGAAGCTTTCTTT. The V call is TRBV6-2 or TRBV6-3, the J call TRBJ1-1, with D perhaps TRBD1 (5 bases). V lost 4 bases and J lost 7, with 22 bases in between. The CDR3 loop spans 16 amino acids. CDR1 and CDR2 (germline): MNHEY, SVGEGT.

This clonotype has ten or more counts. The chain recombines TRBV28 with TRBJ1-4; D is uncertain. The CDR3 covers 13 residues. V dropped 8 bases and J dropped 2 bases, with 9 bases sitting between them. The germline V gene has CDR1 MDHEN and CDR2 SYDVKM. This CDR3 is CASFAATNEKLFF. The CDR3 bases are TGTGCCAGCTTTGCGGCGACTAATGAAAAACTGTTTTTT.

The chain combines TRBV4-3 with TRBJ1-2, with 9 bases aligning to TRBD1. CDR1 and CDR2 from the germline V gene are LGHNA and YSLEER. This CDR3 is built from 16 residues. Trimming took 3 bases from V and 2 from J; bases not matched to a gene: 7. CDR3 sequence reads: CASSQVSGQGNYGYTF. The CDR3 nucleotides read TGCGCCAGCAGCCAGGTCTCCGGACAGGGGAACTATGGCTACACCTTC.